What follows is one T cell receptor (beta chain) and its context. The sample is drawn from a study of blood T cell repertoires in COVID-19. Some clones are missing from TCRdb's copy, which holds only in-frame ones; the method was immunoSEQ multiplex PCR. The sample includes approximately 120,000 clones, roughly 84% of them seen just once. The sample taken for sequencing was peripheral blood. This sequence originates from a woman aged 80 or over with acute or convalescent COVID-19.

CDR3 in amino acids: CATYRQGTEAFF. CDR3 sequence (DNA): TGTGCCACCTACCGACAGGGCACTGAAGCTTTCTTT. This chain uses TRBV6-5 with TRBJ1-1, with 7 bases that match TRBD1. CDR1 and CDR2 from the germline V gene are MNHEY and SVGAGI. The trim removed 10 bases at V and 4 bases at J, leaving 6 bases unmatched. There are 12 residues in the CDR3.